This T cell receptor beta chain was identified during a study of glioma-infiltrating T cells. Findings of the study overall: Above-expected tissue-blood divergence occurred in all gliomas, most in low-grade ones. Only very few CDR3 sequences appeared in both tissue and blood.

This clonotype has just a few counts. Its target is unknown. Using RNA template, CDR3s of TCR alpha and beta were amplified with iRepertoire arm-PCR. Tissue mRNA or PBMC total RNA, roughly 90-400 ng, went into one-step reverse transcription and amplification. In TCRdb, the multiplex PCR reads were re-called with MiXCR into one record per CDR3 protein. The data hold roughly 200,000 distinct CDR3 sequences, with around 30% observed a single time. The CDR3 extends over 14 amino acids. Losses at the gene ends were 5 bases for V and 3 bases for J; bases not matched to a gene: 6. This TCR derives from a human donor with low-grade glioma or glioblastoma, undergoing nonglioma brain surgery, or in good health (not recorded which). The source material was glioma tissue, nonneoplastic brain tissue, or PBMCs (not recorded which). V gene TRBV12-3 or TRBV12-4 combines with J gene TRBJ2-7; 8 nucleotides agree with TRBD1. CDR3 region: CASSHVGQGYEQYF. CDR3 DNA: TGTGCCAGCAGTCATGTAGGACAGGGCTACGAGCAGTACTTC.